Below, 19 T cell receptor beta chains from the same sample are listed, as sequenced in a study of cytomegalovirus exposure and HLA in healthy donors. PCR involved 60 Vbeta and 13 Jbeta primers. Only in-frame clones appear in the TCRdb table, and some are missing; sequencing was by immunoSEQ multiplex PCR. This table holds tens of thousands of clones, over 55% found once. The sample consisted of PBMCs. Source of these receptors: a woman aged 45-59 years in good health and CMV-seropositive.

This clone was detected a few times. The V gene is TRBV27, the J gene TRBJ1-3; D ambiguous. CDR3 size: 13 residues. V gave up 3 bases and J gave up 3 bases, with 6 bases separating them. Germline V gene sequence: CDR1 MNHEY, CDR2 SMNVEV (reference sequence). CDR3 in amino acids: CASSLASGNTIYF. The CDR3 nucleotides read TGTGCCAGCAGTTTGGCCAGTGGAAACACCATATATTTT.

This clone has more than one count but fewer than ten. The CDR3 sequence is CASSPLQGGSSNTEAFF. CDR3 sequence (DNA): TGTGCCAGCTCACCCCTACAGGGCGGGTCCTCGAACACTGAAGCTTTCTTT. The chain links TRBV18 to TRBJ1-1; maybe TRBD1 (6 bases). Germline V gene sequence: CDR1 KGHSH, CDR2 LQKENI. This CDR3 is 17 amino acids long. Deletions cut 3 bases from V and 1 base from J, with 18 bases between. Full variable domain (outside the CDR3, taken from reference TRBV18 and TRBJ1-1): NAGVMQNPRHLVRRRGQEARLRCSPMKGHSHVYWYRQLPEEGLKFMVYLQKENIIDESGMPKERFSAEFPKEGPSILRIQQVVRGDSAAYFCASSPLQGGSSNTEAFFGQGTRLTVV.

V usage is TRBV5-1 and J usage is TRBJ1-1; D possibly corresponds to TRBD1 (6 bases). This CDR3 comprises 17 residues. Germline assignment: CDR1 SGHRS and CDR2 YFSETQ. Trimming shortened V by 1 base and J by 2 bases, and 18 bases separated the two germline ends. The CDR3 DNA follows: TGCGCCAGCAGCTTGTTTGGGGACACTGACTTTAACACTGAAGCTTTCTTT. Protein sequence: CASSLFGDTDFNTEAFF. Combining the CDR3 with reference TRBV5-1 and TRBJ1-1 gives the whole variable domain KAGVTQTPRYLIKTRGQQVTLSCSPISGHRSVSWYQQTPGQGLQFLFEYFSETQRNKGNFPGRFSGRQFSNSRSEMNVSTLELGDSALYLCASSLFGDTDFNTEAFFGQGTRLTVV.

The chain carries TRBV6-1 and TRBJ1-5; TRBD1 might be the D (5 bases). This CDR3 has 15 amino acids. Germline loops: CDR1 MNHNS, CDR2 SASEGT. The V end lost 3 bases, the J end lost 0 bases, and 9 bases lay between the germline ends. CDR3 DNA: TGTGCCAGCAGTGAGGCAGGGTATAGCAATCAGCCCCAGCATTTT. Translation: CASSEAGYSNQPQHF.

This clone was seen only a few times. The chain recombines TRBV7-6 with TRBJ1-2; D is possibly TRBD1 (5 bases). V was trimmed by 2 bases and J by 2 bases, leaving 12 bases between them. Germline V lookup: CDR1 SGHVS, CDR2 FNYEAQ. The CDR3 covers 15 residues. The CDR3 reads CASSLYPQGNYGYTF. DNA of the CDR3: TGTGCCAGCAGCTTATATCCCCAGGGCAACTATGGCTACACCTTC.

The chain is built from TRBV5-4 and TRBJ1-3; a weak D match, TRBD1 (6 bases). This CDR3 region has 16 residues. The germline V gene has CDR1 SGHNT and CDR2 YYREEE (reference sequence). Trimming left V 4 bases short and J 0 bases short, with 14 bases between. The CDR3 loop reads CASSDDRSRSGNTIYF. CDR3 DNA: TGTGCCAGCAGCGATGACAGGTCCCGCTCTGGAAACACCATATATTTT.

The chain is built from TRBV28 and TRBJ2-2; D remains ambiguous. The V end lost 6 bases, the J end lost 3 bases, and 11 bases lay between the germline ends. This CDR3 has 14 residues. Germline-derived CDR1 and CDR2 are MDHEN and SYDVKM. CDR3: CASRRDSHTGELFF. The CDR3 DNA is TGTGCCAGCAGGAGAGACTCCCACACCGGGGAGCTGTTTTTT.

This chain connects TRBV7-6 to TRBJ2-1, with TRBD2 matching 7 bases. The V segment lost 0 bases and the J segment 6 bases; nucleotides outside the gene matches: 2. Per the germline V gene, CDR1 is SGHVS and CDR2 is FNYEAQ. CDR3 length: 14 residues. The CDR3: CASSLAPGGNEQFF. In DNA form, the CDR3 reads TGTGCCAGCAGCTTAGCGCCGGGGGGCAATGAGCAGTTCTTC.

This chain joins TRBV11-2 and TRBJ2-1; 7 positions agree with TRBD2. The CDR3 extends over 16 amino acids. With 3 bases clipped from V and 3 bases from J, the junction kept 8 bases outside the gene matches. The germline gives CDR1 SGHAT, CDR2 FQNNGV. CDR3 in DNA: TGTGCCAGCAGCTTTGGGGGAGGGGTTGACTACAATGAGCAGTTCTTC. Its protein product is CASSFGGGVDYNEQFF. Full variable domain (missing parts from reference TRBV11-2 and TRBJ2-1): EAGVAQSPRYKIIEKRQSVAFWCNPISGHATLYWYQQILGQGPKLLIQFQNNGVVDDSQLPKDRFSAERLKGVDSTLKIQPAKLEDSAVYLCASSFGGGVDYNEQFFGPGTRLTVL.

This clone has a single count. The V gene is TRBV2, the J gene TRBJ1-5; 8 positions match TRBD1. This CDR3 has 14 residues. The germline V gene encodes CDR1 SNHLY and CDR2 FYNNEI. The junction had 5 bases not matched to a gene; V was cut back by 8 bases and J by 2 bases. CDR3 DNA sequence: TGTGCCAGCGTGATGGACAGGGGCAATCAGCCCCAGCATTTT. This translates into CASVMDRGNQPQHF. The variable domain in full, with the rest retrieved from reference TRBV2 and TRBJ1-5, is EPEVTQTPSHQVTQMGQEVILRCVPISNHLYFYWYRQILGQKVEFLVSFYNNEISEKSEIFDDQFSVERPDGSNFTLKIRSTKLEDSAMYFCASVMDRGNQPQHFGDGTRLSIL.

Only a few counts were recorded for this clone. This sequence joins TRBV7-3 and TRBJ2-2, with D perhaps TRBD2 (6 bases). V was shortened by 2 bases and J by 7 bases, with 8 bases between the two germline ends. The CDR3 has 13 residues. Germline V gene sequence: CDR1 SGHTA, CDR2 FQGTGA. This chain's CDR3 is CASSLGGNGELFF. In nucleotides, the CDR3 is TGTGCCAGCAGCTTAGGAGGGAACGGGGAGCTGTTTTTT.

The chain couples TRBV28 to TRBJ1-2; D is perhaps TRBD1 (5 bases). Germline CDR1 is MDHEN and CDR2 is SYDVKM. Trimming left V 9 bases short and J 4 bases short, with 18 bases between. This CDR3 has 14 residues. CDR3 in amino acids: CASRMGEVGYGYTF. CDR3 DNA sequence: TGTGCCAGTAGGATGGGGGAGGTAGGCTATGGCTACACCTTC.

This clone was detected a few times. V is TRBV7-9 and J is TRBJ1-2, with D perhaps TRBD1 (5 bases). The V end lost 3 bases, the J end lost 7 bases, and 15 bases lay between the germline ends. The CDR3 consists of 14 residues. CDR1 and CDR2 (germline): SEHNR, FQNEAQ (reference sequence). CDR3 residues: CASSFDSDLRGYTF. The CDR3 DNA follows: TGTGCCAGCAGCTTCGACAGTGACCTACGTGGCTACACCTTC.

The chain uses TRBV7-9 and TRBJ1-2; possible D gene TRBD1, 5 bases. Trimming removed 6 bases from V and 3 bases from J, with 14 bases in between. Germline V CDR1 and CDR2: SEHNR, FQNEAQ (reference sequence). This CDR3 contains 14 residues. CDR3 protein: CASSFDRGDYGYTF. The CDR3, as DNA: TGTGCCAGCAGTTTCGACCGGGGGGACTATGGCTACACCTTC. The entire variable domain, with the rest obtained from reference TRBV7-9 and TRBJ1-2, is as follows: DTGVSQNPRHKITKRGQNVTFRCDPISEHNRLYWYRQTLGQGPEFLTYFQNEAQLEKSRLLSDRFSAERPKGSFSTLEIQRTEQGDSAMYLCASSFDRGDYGYTFGSGTRLTVV.

This CDR3 is CASSLSGTGEGYTF. CDR3 DNA sequence: TGTGCCAGCAGTCTATCCGGGACAGGGGAAGGCTACACCTTC. The chain joins TRBV7-3 to TRBJ1-2; 10 nucleotides match TRBD1. The trim removed 6 bases at V and 8 bases at J, leaving 9 bases unmatched. CDR3 length equals 14 residues. Germline V lookup: CDR1 SGHTA, CDR2 FQGTGA.

The chain joins TRBV10-3 to TRBJ1-3, with D tentatively TRBD1 (5 bases). The CDR3 loop spans 12 amino acids. Between the trimmed V and J ends, which lost 2 bases and 8 bases, there was a span of 7 bases. In germline, CDR1 is ENHRY, CDR2 SYGVKD. CDR3 sequence reads: CAISEGADTIYF. CDR3 nucleotide sequence: TGTGCCATCAGTGAGGGGGCTGACACCATATATTTT.

This clone was seen only a few times. The V gene is TRBV7-2, the J gene TRBJ2-7; weak D call: TRBD2 (6 bases). Germline V gene sequence: CDR1 SGHTA, CDR2 FQGNSA. Trimming pared 1 base from V and 4 bases from J, leaving 14 bases between. The CDR3 has 15 amino acids. CDR3 in amino acids: CASSLVWGVGYEQYF. CDR3 DNA: TGTGCCAGCAGCTTAGTTTGGGGGGTAGGGTACGAGCAGTACTTC.

V is TRBV5-5 and J is TRBJ1-1; maybe TRBD1 (5 bases). There are 15 residues in the CDR3. V lost 4 bases and J lost 0, with 13 bases in between. Per the germline V gene, CDR1 is SGHKS and CDR2 is YYEKEE (reference sequence). DNA of the CDR3: TGTGCCAGCAGCGTCCAGGGAAGGGTGAACACTGAAGCTTTCTTT. Its translation: CASSVQGRVNTEAFF.

The chain is built from TRBV6-5 and TRBJ1-3; D is uncertain. The CDR3 loop spans 15 amino acids. V dropped 7 bases and J dropped 0 bases, with 13 bases sitting between them. Germline V gene data show CDR1 as MNHEY and CDR2 as SVGAGI. The CDR3 DNA follows: TGTGCCAGCACCCCCGGTCTGCTCTCTGGAAACACCATATATTTT. The encoded protein is CASTPGLLSGNTIYF.